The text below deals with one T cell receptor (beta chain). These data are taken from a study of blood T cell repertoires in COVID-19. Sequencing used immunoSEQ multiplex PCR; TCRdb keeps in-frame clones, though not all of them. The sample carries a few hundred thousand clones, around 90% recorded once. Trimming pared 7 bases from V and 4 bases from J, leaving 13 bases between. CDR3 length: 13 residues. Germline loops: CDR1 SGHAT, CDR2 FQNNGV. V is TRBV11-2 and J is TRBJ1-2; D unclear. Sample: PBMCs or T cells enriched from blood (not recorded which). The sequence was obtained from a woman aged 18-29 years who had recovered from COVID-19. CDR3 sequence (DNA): TGTGCCAGCACCCTAGAGGGAGCCTATGGCTACACCTTC. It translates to CASTLEGAYGYTF.